This T cell receptor beta chain appears in the sequencing data of a study of vaccination and CD4 T cells after COVID-19. Study results and caveats: From roughly 21 to 40, the median of SARS-CoV-2-reactive clonotypes rose without reaching significance.

Sequencing of the DNA from cultured CD4+ T cells was carried out with the Oncomine TCR Beta short-read assay. Each CDR3 protein is one row after TCRdb ran MiXCR on the PCR reads. Of approximately 10,000 distinct CDR3 sequences detected, about 75% appear once; the ten largest clones hold roughly 13%. About this clonotype: Its antigen is not identified.

Between the trimmed V and J ends, which lost 0 bases and 12 bases, there was a span of 21 bases. The CDR3 has 15 residues. CDR1 is MNHEY, CDR2 SMNVEV, per germline (reference sequence). Treatment in this sample: roughly 11-day PBMC culture with coronavirus spike peptide pools or control peptides (ViraFEST assay). Sequencing was carried out using CD4+ T cells from blood, cultured in vitro. The V call is TRBV27, the J call TRBJ2-7, with TRBD1 as a possible D gene (5 bases). This receptor was identified in a human donor who had recovered from COVID-19. CDR3 sequence (DNA): TGTGCCAGCAGTTTATCGATACTACCCACGACCAGGGTGTACTTC. It translates to CASSLSILPTTRVYF.